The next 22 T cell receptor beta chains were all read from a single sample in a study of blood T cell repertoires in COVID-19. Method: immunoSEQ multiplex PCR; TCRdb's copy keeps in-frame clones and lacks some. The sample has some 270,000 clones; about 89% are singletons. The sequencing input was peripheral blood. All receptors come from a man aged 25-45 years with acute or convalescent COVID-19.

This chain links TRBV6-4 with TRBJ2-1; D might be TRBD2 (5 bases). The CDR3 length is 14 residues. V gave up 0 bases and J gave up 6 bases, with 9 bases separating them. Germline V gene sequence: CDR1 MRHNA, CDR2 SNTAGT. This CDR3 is CASSDSAGGNEQFF. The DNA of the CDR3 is TGTGCCAGCAGTGACTCTGCGGGCGGCAATGAGCAGTTCTTC.

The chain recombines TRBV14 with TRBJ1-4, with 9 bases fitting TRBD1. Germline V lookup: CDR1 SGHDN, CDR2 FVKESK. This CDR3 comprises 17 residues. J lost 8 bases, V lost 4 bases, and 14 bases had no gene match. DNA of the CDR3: TGTGCCAGCAGCCGATTCCCACCTACAGGGGGCCACGAAAAACTGTTTTTT. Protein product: CASSRFPPTGGHEKLFF.

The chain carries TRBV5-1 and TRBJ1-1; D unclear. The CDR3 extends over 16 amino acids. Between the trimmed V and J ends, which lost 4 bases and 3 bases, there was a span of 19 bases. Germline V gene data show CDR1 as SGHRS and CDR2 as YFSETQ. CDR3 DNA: TGCGCCAGCAGCCTAAACAACGGTCCCGGGGACACTGAAGCTTTCTTT. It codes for CASSLNNGPGDTEAFF.

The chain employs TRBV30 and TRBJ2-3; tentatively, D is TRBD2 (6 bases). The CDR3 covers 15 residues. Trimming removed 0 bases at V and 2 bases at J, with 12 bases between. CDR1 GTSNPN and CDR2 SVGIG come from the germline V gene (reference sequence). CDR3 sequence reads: CAWSVVRRVTDTQYF. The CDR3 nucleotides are TGTGCCTGGAGTGTAGTAAGGAGGGTCACAGATACGCAGTATTTT.

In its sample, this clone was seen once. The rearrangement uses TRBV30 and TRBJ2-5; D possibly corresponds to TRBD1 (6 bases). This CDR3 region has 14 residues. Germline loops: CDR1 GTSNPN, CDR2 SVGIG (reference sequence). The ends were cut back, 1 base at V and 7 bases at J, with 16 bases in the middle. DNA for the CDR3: TGTGCCTGGAGTGCCATTGACAGGTTAGGGACCCAGTACTTC. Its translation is CAWSAIDRLGTQYF.

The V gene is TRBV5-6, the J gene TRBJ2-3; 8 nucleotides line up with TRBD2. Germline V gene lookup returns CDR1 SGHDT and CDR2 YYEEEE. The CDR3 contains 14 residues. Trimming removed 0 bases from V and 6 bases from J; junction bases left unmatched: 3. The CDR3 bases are TGTGCCAGCAGCTTGGCTAGCGGGTTCGATACGCAGTATTTT. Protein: CASSLASGFDTQYF. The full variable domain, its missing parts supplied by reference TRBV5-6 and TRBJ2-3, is DAGVTQSPTHLIKTRGQQVTLRCSPKSGHDTVSWYQQALGQGPQFIFQYYEEEERQRGNFPDRFSGHQFPNYSSELNVNALLLGDSALYLCASSLASGFDTQYFGPGTRLTVL.

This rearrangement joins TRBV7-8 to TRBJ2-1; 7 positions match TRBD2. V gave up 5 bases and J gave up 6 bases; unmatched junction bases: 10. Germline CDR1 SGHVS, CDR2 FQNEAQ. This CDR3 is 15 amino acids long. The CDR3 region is CASSPLAGEGNEQFF. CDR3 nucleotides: TGTGCCAGCAGCCCACTGGCGGGAGAGGGCAATGAGCAGTTCTTC.

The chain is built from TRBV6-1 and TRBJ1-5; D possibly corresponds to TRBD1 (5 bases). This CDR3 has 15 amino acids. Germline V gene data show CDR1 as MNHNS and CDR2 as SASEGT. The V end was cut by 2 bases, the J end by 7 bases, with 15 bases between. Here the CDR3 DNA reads TGTGCCAGCAGTGAATCAGGGTGGGGGGACCAGCCCCAGCATTTT. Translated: CASSESGWGDQPQHF.

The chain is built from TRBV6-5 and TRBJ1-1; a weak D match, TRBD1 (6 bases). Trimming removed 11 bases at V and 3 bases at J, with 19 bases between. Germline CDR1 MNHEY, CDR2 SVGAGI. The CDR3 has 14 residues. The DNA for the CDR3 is TGTGCCGAATCACGGGACATTCGGGACACTGAAGCTTTCTTT. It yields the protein CAESRDIRDTEAFF.

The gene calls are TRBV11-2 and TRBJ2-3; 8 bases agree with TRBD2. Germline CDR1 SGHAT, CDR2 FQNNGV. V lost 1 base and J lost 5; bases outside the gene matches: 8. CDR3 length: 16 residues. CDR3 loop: CASSLVHRGGVDTQYF. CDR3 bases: TGTGCCAGCAGCTTAGTTCATCGGGGGGGAGTAGATACGCAGTATTTT.

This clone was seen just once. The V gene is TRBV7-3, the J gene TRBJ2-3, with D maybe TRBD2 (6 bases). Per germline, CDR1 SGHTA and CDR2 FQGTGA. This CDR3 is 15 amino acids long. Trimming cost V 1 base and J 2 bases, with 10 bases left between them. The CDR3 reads CASSLRRGNTDTQYF. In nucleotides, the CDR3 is TGTGCCAGCAGCTTAAGGCGGGGTAACACAGATACGCAGTATTTT. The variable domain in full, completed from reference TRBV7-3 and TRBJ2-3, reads GAGVSQTPSNKVTEKGKYVELRCDPISGHTALYWYRQSLGQGPEFLIYFQGTGAADDSGLPNDRFFAVRPEGSVSTLKIQRTERGDSAVYLCASSLRRGNTDTQYFGPGTRLTVL.

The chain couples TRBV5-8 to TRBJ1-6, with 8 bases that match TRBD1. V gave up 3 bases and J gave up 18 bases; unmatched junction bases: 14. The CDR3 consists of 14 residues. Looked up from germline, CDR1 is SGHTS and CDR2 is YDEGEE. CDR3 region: CASSWMQGTGGRHF. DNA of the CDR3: TGTGCCAGCAGCTGGATGCAAGGGACAGGAGGCCGCCACTTT.

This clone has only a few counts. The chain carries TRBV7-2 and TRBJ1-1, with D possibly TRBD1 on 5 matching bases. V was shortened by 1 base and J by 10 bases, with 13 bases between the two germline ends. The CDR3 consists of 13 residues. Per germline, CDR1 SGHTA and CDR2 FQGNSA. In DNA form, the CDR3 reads TGTGCCAGCAGCTTAGTCGGGGGAAATTCAGCTTTCTTT. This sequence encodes CASSLVGGNSAFF.

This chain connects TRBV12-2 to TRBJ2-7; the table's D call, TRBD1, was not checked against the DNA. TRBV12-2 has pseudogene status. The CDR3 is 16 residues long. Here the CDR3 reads CASRLVEGQSSYEQYF. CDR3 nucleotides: TGTGCAAGTCGCTTAGTCGAAGGACAGAGCTCCTACGAGCAGTACTTC.

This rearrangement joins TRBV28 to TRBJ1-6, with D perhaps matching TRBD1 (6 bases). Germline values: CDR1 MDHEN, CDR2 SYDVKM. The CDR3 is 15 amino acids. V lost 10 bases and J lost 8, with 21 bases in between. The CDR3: CAIHQTGLKDSPLHF. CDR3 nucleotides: TGTGCCATCCACCAGACAGGCCTTAAGGATTCACCCCTCCACTTT.

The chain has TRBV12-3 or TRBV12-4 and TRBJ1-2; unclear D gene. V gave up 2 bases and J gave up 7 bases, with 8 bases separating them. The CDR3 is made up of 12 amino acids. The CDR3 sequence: CASSLNNGGYTF. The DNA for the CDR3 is TGTGCCAGCAGTTTAAATAACGGTGGCTACACCTTC.

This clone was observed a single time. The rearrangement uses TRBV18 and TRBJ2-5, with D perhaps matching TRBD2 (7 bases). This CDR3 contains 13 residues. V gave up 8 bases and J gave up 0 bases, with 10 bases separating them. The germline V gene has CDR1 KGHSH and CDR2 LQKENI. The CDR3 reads CASAGGHQETQYF. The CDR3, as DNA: TGTGCCAGCGCCGGGGGGCACCAAGAGACCCAGTACTTC.

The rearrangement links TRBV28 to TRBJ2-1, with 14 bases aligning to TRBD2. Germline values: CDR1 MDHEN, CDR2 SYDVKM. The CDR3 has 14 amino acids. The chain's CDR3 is CASRLAGGLSEQFF. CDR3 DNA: TGTGCGAGCCGACTAGCGGGAGGGTTAAGTGAGCAGTTCTTC.

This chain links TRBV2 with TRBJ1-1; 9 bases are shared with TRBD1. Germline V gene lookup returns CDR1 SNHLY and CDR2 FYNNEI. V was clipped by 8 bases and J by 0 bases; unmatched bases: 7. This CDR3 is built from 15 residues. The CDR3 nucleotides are TGTGCCAGCCACGTGACAGGGGGGATGAACACTGAAGCTTTCTTT. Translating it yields CASHVTGGMNTEAFF.

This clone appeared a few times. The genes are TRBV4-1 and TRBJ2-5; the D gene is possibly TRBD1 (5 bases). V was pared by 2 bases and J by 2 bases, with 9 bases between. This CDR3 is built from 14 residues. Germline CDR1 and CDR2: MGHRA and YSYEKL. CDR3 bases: TGCGCCAGCAGCCAAAACAGGTTACAAGAGACCCAGTACTTC. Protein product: CASSQNRLQETQYF.

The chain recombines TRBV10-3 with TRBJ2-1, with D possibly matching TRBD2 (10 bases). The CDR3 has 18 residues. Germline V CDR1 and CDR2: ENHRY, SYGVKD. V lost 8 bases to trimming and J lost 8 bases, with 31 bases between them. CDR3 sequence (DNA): TGTGCCATCGGACAGGGGTCAAGACTAGCGGGTCAGACTGATGAGCAGTTCTTC. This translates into CAIGQGSRLAGQTDEQFF.

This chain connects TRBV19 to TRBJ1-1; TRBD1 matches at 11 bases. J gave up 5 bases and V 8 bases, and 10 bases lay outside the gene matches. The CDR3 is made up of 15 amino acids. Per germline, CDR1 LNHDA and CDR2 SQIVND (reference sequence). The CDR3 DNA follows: TGTGCCAGTTATACGGACAGGGGGCGGAGGACTGAAGCTTTCTTT. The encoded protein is CASYTDRGRRTEAFF.